This is a list of T cell receptor beta chains from one sample in a study of T cell clones after liver transplantation. The repertoire was sequenced with immunoSEQ multiplex PCR; TCRdb's copy has only in-frame clones and lacks some. Here the sample spans 50,000 to 60,000 clones, about 70% being singletons. The sample in question was CD4+ T cells from blood, obtained at the 22-month timepoint. These TCRs come from a human patient who received a liver transplant. A subset of T cells may come from the graft donor. The CDR3 runs from the conserved cysteine through the conserved F or W. D genes are given only for firm matches. Rows give clone size only sometimes, using once, few, many, or a class for an expanded clone.

V: TRBV7-8; J: TRBJ2-2; D: TRBD1; size: NA; CDR3: CASSLAPRGWIGELFF; DNA: TGTGCCAGCAGCTTAGCTCCCAGGGGGTGGATCGGGGAGCTGTTTTTT
V: TRBV5-1; J: TRBJ1-4; D: NA; size: NA; CDR3: CASSLLGRTNEKLFF; DNA: TGCGCCAGCAGCTTGCTTGGAAGAACTAATGAAAAACTGTTTTTT
V: TRBV13; J: TRBJ1-2; D: TRBD1; size: NA; CDR3: CASSPDRGYGYTF; DNA: TGTGCCAGCAGCCCAGACAGGGGGTATGGCTACACCTTC
V: TRBV7-8; J: TRBJ1-1; D: TRBD1; size: NA; CDR3: CASSLGGRGRRTEAFF; DNA: TGTGCCAGCAGCTTAGGCGGCAGGGGGCGTCGGACTGAAGCTTTCTTT
V: TRBV7-9; J: TRBJ1-5; D: TRBD1; size: few; CDR3: CASSGPGTGEGQPQHF; DNA: TGTGCCAGCAGCGGACCCGGGACAGGGGAGGGGCAGCCCCAGCATTTT
V: TRBV6-5; J: TRBJ2-7; D: NA; size: once; CDR3: CASRDRHEQYF; DNA: TGTGCCAGCAGAGACCGCCACGAGCAGTACTTC
V: TRBV11-2; J: TRBJ2-2; D: TRBD1; size: NA; CDR3: CASSSSTGGGGELFF; DNA: TGTGCCAGCAGCTCCTCGACAGGGGGTGGCGGGGAGCTGTTTTTT
V: TRBV15; J: TRBJ2-3; D: NA; size: few; CDR3: CATSRGFSTDTQYF; DNA: TGTGCCACCAGCAGGGGATTTAGCACAGATACGCAGTATTTT
V: TRBV5-1; J: TRBJ1-4; D: NA; size: NA; CDR3: CASSSRGEWNEKLFF; DNA: TGCGCCAGCAGCTCGAGGGGCGAGTGGAATGAAAAACTGTTTTTT
V: TRBV9; J: TRBJ2-7; D: NA; size: once; CDR3: CASSPQGLSSYEQYF; DNA: TGTGCCAGCAGCCCCCAGGGTCTGAGCTCCTACGAGCAGTACTTC
V: TRBV6-4; J: TRBJ2-7; D: NA; size: NA; CDR3: CASSDGPLEQYF; DNA: TGTGCCAGCAGTGACGGGCCCCTGGAGCAGTACTTC
V: TRBV30; J: TRBJ2-3; D: TRBD2; size: NA; CDR3: CAWRPGLAGKDTQYF; DNA: TGTGCCTGGAGACCCGGACTAGCGGGGAAAGATACGCAGTATTTT
V: TRBV28; J: TRBJ1-6; D: NA; size: NA; CDR3: CASLREGHLNSPLHF; DNA: TGTGCCAGCCTTAGAGAGGGACACCTTAATTCACCCCTCCACTTT
V: TRBV6-8; J: TRBJ1-2; D: NA; size: NA; CDR3: CASSYEGGYTF; DNA: TGTGCCAGCAGTTACGAAGGTGGCTACACCTTC
V: TRBV7-9; J: TRBJ2-7; D: NA; size: once; CDR3: CASSLLGPSYEQYF; DNA: TGTGCCAGCAGCTTGCTGGGCCCATCCTACGAGCAGTACTTC
V: TRBV2; J: TRBJ2-1; D: NA; size: NA; CDR3: CASSDLHQGVGDNEQFF; DNA: TGTGCCAGCAGTGACCTCCATCAGGGAGTTGGGGACAATGAGCAGTTCTTC
V: TRBV6-5; J: TRBJ2-2; D: NA; size: NA; CDR3: CASSYSIALNTGELFF; DNA: TGTGCCAGCAGTTACTCGATTGCCCTTAACACCGGGGAGCTGTTTTTT
V: TRBV7-6; J: TRBJ2-2; D: TRBD1; size: NA; CDR3: CASSLAGTGGTGELFF; DNA: TGTGCCAGCAGCTTAGCGGGGACAGGGGGCACCGGGGAGCTGTTTTTT
V: TRBV19; J: TRBJ2-3; D: TRBD1; size: NA; CDR3: CASSTIGQVGSSDTQYF; DNA: TGTGCCAGTAGTACGATTGGACAGGTTGGAAGCTCTGATACGCAGTATTTT
V: TRBV9; J: TRBJ1-6; D: NA; size: NA; CDR3: CASSVGAGHNSPLHF; DNA: TGTGCCAGCAGCGTAGGGGCAGGACATAATTCACCCCTCCACTTT
V: TRBV27; J: TRBJ2-6; D: NA; size: NA; CDR3: CASRQTGTSSGANVLTF; DNA: TGTGCCAGCAGACAAACCGGGACAAGCTCTGGGGCCAACGTCCTGACTTTC
V: TRBV6-5; J: TRBJ2-2; D: NA; size: NA; CDR3: CASSLRTYGELFF; DNA: TGTGCCAGCAGTCTGCGGACCTACGGGGAGCTGTTTTTT
V: TRBV28; J: TRBJ2-5; D: NA; size: once; CDR3: CASSLPSTETQYF; DNA: TGTGCCAGCAGCCTCCCCTCTACGGAGACCCAGTACTTC
V: TRBV7-9; J: TRBJ2-1; D: TRBD2; size: NA; CDR3: CASSKQGLAHNEQFF; DNA: TGTGCCAGCAGTAAACAGGGACTAGCCCACAATGAGCAGTTCTTC
V: TRBV11-3; J: TRBJ2-1; D: TRBD1; size: once; CDR3: CASSLGATGRGWNEQFF; DNA: TGTGCCAGCAGCTTAGGCGCGACAGGGAGAGGTTGGAATGAGCAGTTCTTC
V: TRBV6-1; J: TRBJ1-5; D: TRBD1; size: NA; CDR3: CASNIGDREEQPQHF; DNA: TGTGCCAGCAATATAGGGGACAGGGAAGAGCAGCCCCAGCATTTT
V: TRBV2; J: TRBJ1-5; D: NA; size: NA; CDR3: CASSGGLSNQPQHF; DNA: TGTGCCAGCAGTGGAGGGCTCTCCAATCAGCCCCAGCATTTT
V: TRBV19; J: TRBJ2-6; D: TRBD1; size: medium-sized; CDR3: CASSLTGGAGANVLTF; DNA: TGTGCCAGTAGTTTAACAGGGGGCGCTGGGGCCAACGTCCTGACTTTC
V: TRBV9; J: TRBJ2-1; D: TRBD2; size: NA; CDR3: CASSVGAGGQNEQFF; DNA: TGTGCCAGCAGCGTAGGCGCGGGGGGGCAAAATGAGCAGTTCTTC
V: TRBV11-2; J: TRBJ2-3; D: TRBD1; size: NA; CDR3: CASSLDQGAGDTQYF; DNA: TGTGCCAGCAGCTTAGATCAGGGGGCGGGGGATACGCAGTATTTT
V: TRBV4-1; J: TRBJ2-7; D: TRBD1; size: NA; CDR3: CASSQVWDRDYEQYF; DNA: TGCGCCAGCAGCCAAGTATGGGACAGGGATTACGAGCAGTACTTC
V: TRBV29-1; J: TRBJ2-5; D: NA; size: NA; CDR3: CSVSGQGETQYF; DNA: TGCAGCGTATCTGGGCAGGGAGAGACCCAGTACTTC
V: TRBV7-2; J: TRBJ2-1; D: NA; size: NA; CDR3: CASSSSSYNEQFF; DNA: TGTGCCAGCAGCTCGAGCTCCTACAATGAGCAGTTCTTC
V: TRBV19; J: TRBJ1-4; D: NA; size: once; CDR3: CASSPRRTATNEKLFF; DNA: TGTGCCAGTAGCCCTAGGCGAACCGCAACTAATGAAAAACTGTTTTTT
V: TRBV13; J: TRBJ1-3; D: NA; size: NA; CDR3: CASSLGRGNTIYF; DNA: TGTGCCAGCAGCTTAGGCCGTGGAAACACCATATATTTT
V: TRBV7-2; J: TRBJ1-5; D: NA; size: NA; CDR3: CASSNGLAGNQPQHF; DNA: TGTGCCAGCAGCAATGGACTAGCTGGCAATCAGCCCCAGCATTTT
V: TRBV5-4; J: TRBJ1-1; D: NA; size: NA; CDR3: CASSLTMNTEAFF; DNA: TGTGCCAGCAGCTTGACTATGAACACTGAAGCTTTCTTT
V: TRBV4-1; J: TRBJ1-4; D: NA; size: once; CDR3: CASSLLATNEKLFF; DNA: TGCGCCAGCAGCCTACTTGCAACTAATGAAAAACTGTTTTTT
V: TRBV4-1; J: TRBJ2-5; D: NA; size: NA; CDR3: CASSPGGGTQETQYF; DNA: TGCGCCAGCAGTCCAGGGGGGGGAACCCAAGAGACCCAGTACTTC
V: TRBV6-4; J: TRBJ2-1; D: NA; size: NA; CDR3: CASSESPLVGGFSYNEQFF; DNA: TGTGCCAGCAGTGAGTCCCCCTTAGTGGGGGGCTTCTCCTACAATGAGCAGTTCTTC
V: TRBV19; J: TRBJ1-1; D: NA; size: NA; CDR3: CASTHRYMNTEAFF; DNA: TGTGCCAGTACCCACAGGTACATGAACACTGAAGCTTTCTTT
V: TRBV28; J: TRBJ1-1; D: NA; size: NA; CDR3: CASSLPFRTTEAFF; DNA: TGTGCCAGCAGTTTACCTTTTCGGACCACTGAAGCTTTCTTT
V: TRBV30; J: TRBJ1-6; D: NA; size: NA; CDR3: CAWSTRGLWNNSPLHF; DNA: TGTGCCTGGAGTACCAGGGGTTTATGGAATAATTCACCCCTCCACTTT
V: TRBV10-1; J: TRBJ1-3; D: NA; size: NA; CDR3: CASSSGQRNTIYF; DNA: TGCGCCAGCAGTTCGGGACAAAGAAACACCATATATTTT
V: TRBV5-1; J: TRBJ2-6; D: NA; size: NA; CDR3: CASSLVGGAGANVLTF; DNA: TGCGCCAGCAGCTTGGTGGGGGGTGCTGGGGCCAACGTCCTGACTTTC
V: TRBV2; J: TRBJ2-3; D: TRBD1; size: NA; CDR3: CASRSQGASTDTQYF; DNA: TGTGCCAGCAGATCACAGGGGGCGAGCACAGATACGCAGTATTTT
V: TRBV5-1; J: TRBJ1-1; D: TRBD1; size: NA; CDR3: CASSGSGTGGKDTEAFF; DNA: TGCGCCAGCAGCGGATCCGGGACAGGGGGCAAGGACACTGAAGCTTTCTTT
V: TRBV11-2; J: TRBJ2-7; D: TRBD1; size: NA; CDR3: CASSPAGGTGGVEQYF; DNA: TGTGCCAGCAGCCCCGCCGGGGGGACAGGGGGCGTCGAGCAGTACTTC
V: TRBV10-1; J: TRBJ2-2; D: NA; size: medium-sized; CDR3: CASSESGNRGRSTGELFF; DNA: TGCGCCAGCAGTGAGTCGGGCAATCGGGGCAGGAGCACCGGGGAGCTGTTTTTT
V: TRBV7-8; J: TRBJ2-7; D: NA; size: NA; CDR3: CASSSRQEMKQYF; DNA: TGTGCCAGCAGCTCGAGACAGGAGATGAAGCAGTACTTC
V: TRBV7-2; J: TRBJ2-7; D: NA; size: once; CDR3: CASSFPGAYEQYF; DNA: TGTGCCAGCAGCTTCCCGGGGGCCTACGAGCAGTACTTC
V: TRBV7-2; J: TRBJ2-2; D: NA; size: NA; CDR3: CASSKDRTGELFF; DNA: TGTGCCAGCAGCAAAGACAGGACCGGGGAGCTGTTTTTT
V: TRBV28; J: TRBJ2-7; D: TRBD1; size: NA; CDR3: CASETGGNEQYF; DNA: TGTGCCAGCGAAACAGGGGGCAACGAGCAGTACTTC
V: TRBV2; J: TRBJ2-1; D: NA; size: NA; CDR3: CASRGQRGGPNEQFF; DNA: TGTGCCAGCAGGGGTCAGAGGGGGGGCCCCAATGAGCAGTTCTTC